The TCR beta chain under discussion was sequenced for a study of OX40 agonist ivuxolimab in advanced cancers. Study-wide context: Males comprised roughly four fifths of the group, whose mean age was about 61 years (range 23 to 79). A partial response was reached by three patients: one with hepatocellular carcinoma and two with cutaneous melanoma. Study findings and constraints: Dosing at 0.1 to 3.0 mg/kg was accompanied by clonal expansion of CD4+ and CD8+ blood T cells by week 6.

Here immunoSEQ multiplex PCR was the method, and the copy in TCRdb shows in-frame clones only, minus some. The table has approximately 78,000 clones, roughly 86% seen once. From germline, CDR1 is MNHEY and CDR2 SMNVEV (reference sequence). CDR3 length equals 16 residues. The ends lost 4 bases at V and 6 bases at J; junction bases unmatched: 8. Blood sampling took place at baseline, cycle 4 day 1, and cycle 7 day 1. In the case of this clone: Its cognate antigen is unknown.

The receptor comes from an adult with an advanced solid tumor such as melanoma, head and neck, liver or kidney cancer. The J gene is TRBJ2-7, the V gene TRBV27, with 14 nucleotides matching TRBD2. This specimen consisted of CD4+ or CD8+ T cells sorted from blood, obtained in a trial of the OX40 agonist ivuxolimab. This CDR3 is CASSSPTSGRASEQYF. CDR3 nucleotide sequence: TGTGCCAGCAGTTCACCGACTAGCGGGAGGGCGTCCGAGCAGTACTTC.